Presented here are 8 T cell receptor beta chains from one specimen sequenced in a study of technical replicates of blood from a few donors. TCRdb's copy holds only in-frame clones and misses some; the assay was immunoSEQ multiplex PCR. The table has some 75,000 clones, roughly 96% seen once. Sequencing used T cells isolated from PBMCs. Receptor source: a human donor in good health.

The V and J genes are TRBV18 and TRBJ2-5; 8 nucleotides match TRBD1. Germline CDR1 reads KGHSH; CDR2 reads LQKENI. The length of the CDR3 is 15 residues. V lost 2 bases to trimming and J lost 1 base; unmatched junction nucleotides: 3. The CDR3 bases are TGTGCCAGCTCACCAATCAGGGGGCGCCAAGAGACCCAGTACTTC. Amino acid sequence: CASSPIRGRQETQYF.

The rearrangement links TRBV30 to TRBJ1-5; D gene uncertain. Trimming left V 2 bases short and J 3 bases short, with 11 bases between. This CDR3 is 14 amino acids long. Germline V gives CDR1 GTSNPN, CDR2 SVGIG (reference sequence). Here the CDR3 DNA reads TGTGCCTGGAGTAATGACATCCTCAATCAGCCCCAGCATTTT. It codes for CAWSNDILNQPQHF.

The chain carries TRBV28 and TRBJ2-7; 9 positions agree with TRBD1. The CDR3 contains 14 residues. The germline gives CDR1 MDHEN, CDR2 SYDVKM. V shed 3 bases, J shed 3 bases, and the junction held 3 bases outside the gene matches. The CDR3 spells CASSFRDRDYEQYF. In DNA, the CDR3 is TGTGCCAGCAGTTTCCGGGACAGGGACTACGAGCAGTACTTC.

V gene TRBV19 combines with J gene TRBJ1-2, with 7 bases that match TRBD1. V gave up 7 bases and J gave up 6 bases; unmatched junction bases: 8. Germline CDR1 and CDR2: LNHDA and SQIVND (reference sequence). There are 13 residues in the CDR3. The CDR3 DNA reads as TGTGCCAGTAAGGTTGGGGGACAGCATGGCTACACCTTC. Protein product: CASKVGGQHGYTF.

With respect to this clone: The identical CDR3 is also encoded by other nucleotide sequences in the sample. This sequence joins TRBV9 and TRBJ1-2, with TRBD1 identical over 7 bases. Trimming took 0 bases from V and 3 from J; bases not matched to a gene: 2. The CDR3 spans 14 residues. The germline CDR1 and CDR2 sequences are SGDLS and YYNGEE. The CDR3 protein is CASSVGTGDYGYTF. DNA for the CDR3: TGTGCCAGCAGCGTAGGAACAGGGGACTATGGCTACACCTTC.

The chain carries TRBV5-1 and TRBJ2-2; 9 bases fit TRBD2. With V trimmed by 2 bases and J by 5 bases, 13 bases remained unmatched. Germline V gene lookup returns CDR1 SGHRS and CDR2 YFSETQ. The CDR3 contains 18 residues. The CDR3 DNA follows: TGCGCCAGCAGCTTCTCCTCAGGGGCTAGCGGGAATACCGGGGAGCTGTTTTTT. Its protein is CASSFSSGASGNTGELFF.

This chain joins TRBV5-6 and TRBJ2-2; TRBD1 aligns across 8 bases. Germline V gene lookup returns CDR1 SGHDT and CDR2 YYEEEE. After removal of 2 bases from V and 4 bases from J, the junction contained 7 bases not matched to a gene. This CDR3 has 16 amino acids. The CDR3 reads CASSFWGRGLTGELFF. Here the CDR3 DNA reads TGTGCCAGCAGCTTCTGGGGCAGGGGGCTCACCGGGGAGCTGTTTTTT.

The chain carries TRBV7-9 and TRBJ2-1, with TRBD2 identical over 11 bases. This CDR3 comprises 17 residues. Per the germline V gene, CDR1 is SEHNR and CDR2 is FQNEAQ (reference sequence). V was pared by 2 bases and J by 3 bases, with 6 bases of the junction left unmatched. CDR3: CASSLQLAGGIYNEQFF. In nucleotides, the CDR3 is TGTGCCAGCAGCTTACAGCTAGCGGGAGGCATCTACAATGAGCAGTTCTTC.